This TCR beta chain was recovered during a study of T cell responses to AZD1222 COVID-19 vaccine. Generated by immunoSEQ multiplex PCR, the TCRdb table keeps only in-frame clones and is missing some. The table lists under 170,000 clones, 92% of them singletons. Notes on this clone: Its target is not known.

Germline CDR1 and CDR2: LGHNA and YSLEER. The CDR3 length is 16 residues. Trimming left V 0 bases short and J 3 bases short, with 14 bases between. Study outcomes and limitations: AZD1222 recipients seropositive at baseline numbered only six. Reports indicate that nearly half of spike-specific TCRs are directed at unmutated variant regions.

The V and J genes are TRBV4-3 and TRBJ1-2; weak D call: TRBD1 (5 bases). This receptor was identified in an adult who received the AZD1222 COVID-19 vaccine. Source: peripheral blood, taken 28 days after the second AZD1222 dose. CDR3 nucleotides: TGCGCCAGCAGCCAAGATTGGGGCGACCGAGACTATGGCTACACCTTC. It encodes CASSQDWGDRDYGYTF.